This paragraph reports one T cell receptor (beta chain). What it binds is unknown. ViraFEST assay sequencing came after antigen-specific CD4+ T cells were expanded with viral peptide pools. On roughly day 9 of culture, CD4+ T cells were separated out. Prior SARS-CoV-2 infection was absent in the vaccine recipients, as shown by negative nucleocapsid antibodies. Half-medium replacement with IL-2 medium occurred on days 3 and 7. V was cut by 6 bases and J by 7 bases, with 12 bases left in between. This CDR3 comprises 13 residues. Germline V gene lookup returns CDR1 SNHLY and CDR2 FYNNEI. TCRdb's copy holds only in-frame clones and misses some; the assay was immunoSEQ multiplex PCR. The sample lists tens of thousands of clones, around two thirds occurring once. The data are from a study of vaccination effects on CD4 cells after COVID-19. Study summary: All participants had two doses of either the BNT162b2 or mRNA-1273 vaccine.

Overall study findings and caveats: There was marked clonal contraction among infection- and vaccine-induced clones late after vaccination.

Here the sequenced sample was CD4+ T cells from PBMCs cultured with HCoV-OC43 spike peptides, taken before COVID-19 vaccination. Subset reported: HCoV-OC43 spike overlapping peptide pool stimulation. The rearrangement links TRBV2 to TRBJ2-2; possibly TRBD1 for D (6 bases). The origin of this receptor is a human donor who received a COVID-19 vaccine. The CDR3 region is CASSATGFGELFF. DNA for the CDR3: TGTGCCAGCAGCGCCACAGGGTTCGGGGAGCTGTTTTTT.